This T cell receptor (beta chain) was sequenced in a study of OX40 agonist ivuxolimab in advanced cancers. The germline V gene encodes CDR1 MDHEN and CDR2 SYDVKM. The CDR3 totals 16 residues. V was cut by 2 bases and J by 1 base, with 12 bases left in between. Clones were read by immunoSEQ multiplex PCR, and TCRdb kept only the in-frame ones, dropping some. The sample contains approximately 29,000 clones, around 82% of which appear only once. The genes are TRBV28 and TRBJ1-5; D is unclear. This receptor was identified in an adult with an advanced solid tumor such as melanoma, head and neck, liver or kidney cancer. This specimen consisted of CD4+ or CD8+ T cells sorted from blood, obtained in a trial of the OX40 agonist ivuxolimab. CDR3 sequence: CASSLRVGLSNQPQHF. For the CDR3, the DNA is TGTGCCAGCAGTTTAAGAGTGGGTTTGAGCAATCAGCCCCAGCATTTT.